The 20 T cell receptor beta chains below come from one sample, sequenced in a study of shared clonotypes between healthy human individuals. Only in-frame clones appear in the TCRdb table, and some are missing; sequencing was by immunoSEQ multiplex PCR. The data show approximately 1.1 million clones, 70% to 80% seen once. Material for sequencing was memory CD4+ T cells from PBMCs. This sample's subset: CD45RA-negative fraction. Receptors were obtained from a young man in good health. Some clones in this sample may be carry-over from other donors' samples.

The chain combines TRBV5-1 with TRBJ1-2; 7 bases match TRBD1. Trimming cost V 0 bases and J 0 bases; bases outside gene matches: 14. CDR3 length: 19 residues. Germline V gene sequence: CDR1 SGHRS, CDR2 YFSETQ. CDR3 sequence (DNA): TGCGCCAGCAGCTTGGAGATGGGGGACAGAGCCTACACTAACTATGGCTACACCTTC. This codes for CASSLEMGDRAYTNYGYTF.

About this clone itself: An end of the junction differs from the germline gene, which may be a read error. The chain uses TRBV2 and TRBJ2-1; D may match TRBD1 or TRBD2 (5 bases each). CDR1 is SNHLY, CDR2 FYNNEI, per germline. The length of the CDR3 is 17 residues. CDR3 region: CASGDWGSRLSYNEQFF. The CDR3 DNA sequence: TGTGCCAGCGGTGACTGGGGGTCTAGGCTCTCCTACAATGAGCAGTTCTTC. The whole variable domain, filled in from reference TRBV2 and TRBJ2-1, reads EPEVTQTPSHQVTQMGQEVILRCVPISNHLYFYWYRQILGQKVEFLVSFYNNEISEKSEIFDDQFSVERPDGSNFTLKIRSTKLEDSAMYFCASGDWGSRLSYNEQFFGPGTRLTVL.

This sequence joins TRBV6-5 and TRBJ2-7; no reliable D call. CDR3 length: 15 amino acids. The germline V gene has CDR1 MNHEY and CDR2 SVGAGI. V lost 6 bases and J lost 2, with 17 bases in between. In nucleotides, the CDR3 is TGTGCCAGCAGGCTCGACCATTCAGGAACCTACGAGCAGTACTTC. Translated: CASRLDHSGTYEQYF.

The chain uses TRBV10-1 and TRBJ2-1; no clear D. Per the germline V gene, CDR1 is WNHNN and CDR2 is SYGVQD (reference sequence). Deletions cut 2 bases from V and 9 bases from J, with 11 bases between. The CDR3 consists of 13 residues. The CDR3 DNA reads TGCGCCAGCAGTGAGGGACGAGATGGTGAGCAGTTCTTC. Its translation: CASSEGRDGEQFF.

This clone appeared many times. This chain joins TRBV9 and TRBJ1-1; 7 nucleotides line up with TRBD1. V trimming: 2 bases; J trimming: 5 bases; junction bases outside the gene matches: 6. The CDR3 has 14 residues. Germline V gene data show CDR1 as SGDLS and CDR2 as YYNGEE. In nucleotides, the CDR3 is TGTGCCAGCAGCGTTGACAGGGATCGAACTGAAGCTTTCTTT. Amino acids: CASSVDRDRTEAFF.

To note about this clone: Other DNA sequences in this specimen translate into the identical CDR3. The gene calls are TRBV5-1 and TRBJ2-6, with 8 bases lining up with TRBD1. Germline V gene sequence: CDR1 SGHRS, CDR2 YFSETQ. Trimming cost V 0 bases and J 2 bases; bases outside gene matches: 1. This CDR3 region has 16 residues. The DNA of the CDR3 is TGCGCCAGCAGCTTGGGACAGGGGCCTGGGGCCAACGTCCTGACTTTC. Its translation: CASSLGQGPGANVLTF.

The chain employs TRBV19 and TRBJ2-6; the D is unclear. Germline V gene data show CDR1 as LNHDA and CDR2 as SQIVND (reference sequence). The CDR3 runs to 17 residues. Trimming took 4 bases from V and 4 from J, leaving 17 bases between them. In nucleotides, the CDR3 is TGTGCCAGTAGTACGCGCTTTAGGATTTCCGGGGCCAACGTCCTGACTTTC. The encoded protein is CASSTRFRISGANVLTF.

This clone was observed a handful of times. CDR3: CASSETSMNTEAFF. The CDR3 DNA sequence: TGTGCCAGCAGTGAGACAAGTATGAACACTGAAGCTTTCTTT. The chain has TRBV28 and TRBJ1-1; no reliable D call. The CDR3 totals 14 residues. The germline CDR1 and CDR2 sequences are MDHEN and SYDVKM. The V gene lost 5 bases and the J gene lost 0 bases, with 10 bases spanning the gap.

This chain connects TRBV27 to TRBJ1-1, with D unresolved. The CDR3 loop spans 13 amino acids. Between the trimmed V and J ends, which lost 4 bases and 4 bases, there was a span of 10 bases. The V gene's germline CDR1 is MNHEY and CDR2 SMNVEV (reference sequence). CDR3 amino acids: CASSSRLITEAFF. The CDR3 DNA sequence: TGTGCCAGCAGTTCGAGATTGATCACTGAAGCTTTCTTT.

This clone showed up just a few times. The rearrangement uses TRBV11-2 and TRBJ1-3; D is uncertain. Per the germline V gene, CDR1 is SGHAT and CDR2 is FQNNGV. Trimming pared 2 bases from V and 4 bases from J, leaving 6 bases between. The CDR3 sequence is 13 residues long. The CDR3 is CASSLSQGNTIYF. CDR3 DNA: TGTGCCAGCAGCTTATCACAGGGAAACACCATATATTTT.

V and J are TRBV18 and TRBJ2-7; the match to TRBD1 covers 9 bases. Trimming at V came to 4 bases and at J to 3 bases, leaving 4 bases not matched to a gene. CDR3 length equals 14 residues. Germline loops: CDR1 KGHSH, CDR2 LQKENI. The CDR3 sequence is CASSRDRVHYEQYF. CDR3 coding DNA: TGTGCCAGCTCACGGGACAGGGTACACTACGAGCAGTACTTC.

The chain is built from TRBV6-1 and TRBJ2-7; 8 nucleotides align to TRBD1. This CDR3 is built from 15 residues. V dropped 8 bases and J dropped 3; count of bases not matched to a gene: 12. The V gene's germline CDR1 is MNHNS and CDR2 SASEGT. The CDR3 DNA reads TGTGCCAGCCACGATGGGCAGGGGGCTTTCTACGAGCAGTACTTC. Encoded protein: CASHDGQGAFYEQYF.

The J gene is TRBJ2-1, the V gene TRBV2; perhaps TRBD2 as D (6 bases). The ends were cut back, 5 bases at V and 6 bases at J, with 14 bases in the middle. The CDR3 sequence is 14 residues long. Germline V lookup: CDR1 SNHLY, CDR2 FYNNEI. The DNA for the CDR3 is TGTGCCAGCAGTAGGGACTCAGGTTTCAATGAGCAGTTCTTC. Translating gives CASSRDSGFNEQFF.

The chain recombines TRBV5-1 with TRBJ1-2; D is possibly TRBD1 (6 bases). This CDR3 comprises 14 residues. Germline V gene lookup returns CDR1 SGHRS and CDR2 YFSETQ. The V end lost 0 bases, the J end lost 7 bases, and 13 bases lay between the germline ends. CDR3 loop: CASSLAGGASGYTF. CDR3 nucleotide sequence: TGCGCCAGCAGCTTGGCCGGGGGGGCTTCTGGCTACACCTTC.

V gene TRBV5-1 combines with J gene TRBJ1-3; 7 nucleotides align to TRBD1. The V gene end was trimmed by 4 bases and the J gene end by 2 bases; junction bases not matched to a gene: 9. Per the germline V gene, CDR1 is SGHRS and CDR2 is YFSETQ. The CDR3 runs 16 residues. The CDR3 nucleotides are TGCGCCAGCAGCCTGGACAGGCTAGAGACTGGAAACACCATATATTTT. It codes for CASSLDRLETGNTIYF.

The J gene is TRBJ2-7, the V gene TRBV5-1; 7 nucleotides line up with TRBD2. Per germline, CDR1 SGHRS and CDR2 YFSETQ. CDR3 length: 14 amino acids. V lost 2 bases to trimming and J lost 3 bases; unmatched junction nucleotides: 5. The CDR3 reads CASSFSAGLYEQYF. The CDR3 coding sequence is TGCGCCAGCAGCTTTTCAGCGGGACTCTACGAGCAGTACTTC.

The chain is built from TRBV7-2 and TRBJ2-3; no clear D. This CDR3 is built from 14 residues. V lost 10 bases and J 2 bases, leaving 16 bases between the germline ends. CDR1 is SGHTA and CDR2 is FQGNSA in the germline V gene. CDR3 DNA: TGTGCCATCGCACCGGGCGGAATCACAGATACGCAGTATTTT. Residues: CAIAPGGITDTQYF. The complete variable domain, with remaining parts taken from reference TRBV7-2 and TRBJ2-3, reads GAGVSQSPSNKVTEKGKDVELRCDPISGHTALYWYRQSLGQGLEFLIYFQGNSAPDKSGLPSDRFSAERTGGSVSTLTIQRTQQEDSAVYLCAIAPGGITDTQYFGPGTRLTVL.

A few counts support this clone. This chain joins TRBV7-2 and TRBJ2-1; the match to TRBD2 covers 7 bases. The CDR3 spans 17 residues. The V and J ends lost 0 bases and 0 bases, in that order; junction bases with no gene match: 5. CDR1 and CDR2 (germline): SGHTA, FQGNSA. The CDR3 here is CASSLARSSGSYNEQFF. The DNA of the CDR3 is TGTGCCAGCAGCTTAGCGCGGTCTAGCGGCTCCTACAATGAGCAGTTCTTC.

The gene calls are TRBV28 and TRBJ2-7; possibly TRBD1 for D (5 bases). CDR1 is MDHEN, CDR2 SYDVKM, per germline. The CDR3 runs 17 residues. The V end lost 8 bases, the J end lost 0 bases, and 23 bases lay between the germline ends. Written as DNA, the CDR3 is TGTGCCAGCTTACCTCCATACCCCCAGGGAAGCTCCTACGAGCAGTACTTC. It yields the protein CASLPPYPQGSSYEQYF.

V usage is TRBV2 and J usage is TRBJ2-3; TRBD2 might be the D (6 bases). Germline V gene data show CDR1 as SNHLY and CDR2 as FYNNEI. Trimming removed 8 bases from V and 15 bases from J, with 18 bases in between. The CDR3 has 11 residues. The DNA of the CDR3 is TGTGCCAGCCGGAGGGGCCCCCTCCCTTATTTT. Protein product: CASRRGPLPYF. Variable domain in full (rest from reference TRBV2 and TRBJ2-3): EPEVTQTPSHQVTQMGQEVILRCVPISNHLYFYWYRQILGQKVEFLVSFYNNEISEKSEIFDDQFSVERPDGSNFTLKIRSTKLEDSAMYFCASRRGPLPYFGPGTRLTVL.